A single sample is the source of the 32 T cell receptor beta chains below, sequenced in a study of T cell responses to AZD1222 COVID-19 vaccine. The protocol was immunoSEQ multiplex PCR, while the TCRdb copy is restricted to in-frame clones and leaves out a portion. The sample has 95,000 to 150,000 clones, under 85% seen once. The sample consisted of peripheral blood, taken on day 0 of AZD1222 vaccination. These receptors all come from an adult in good health.

The chain is built from TRBV5-1 and TRBJ1-6; D is unclear. The ends were cut back, 0 bases at V and 7 bases at J, with 8 bases in the middle. Looked up from germline, CDR1 is SGHRS and CDR2 is YFSETQ. This CDR3 comprises 14 residues. This CDR3 is CASSLDSANSPLHF. The CDR3 DNA reads as TGCGCCAGCAGCTTGGACAGCGCAAATTCACCCCTCCACTTT.

DNA for the CDR3: TGTGCCAGCAGCTTAAGTAATTCACCCCTCCACTTT. Amino acids: CASSLSNSPLHF. The chain has TRBV11-1 and TRBJ1-6, with D unclear. The CDR3 spans 12 residues. V was trimmed by 2 bases and J by 6 bases, leaving 2 bases between them. CDR1 is SGHAT and CDR2 is FQDESV in the germline V gene (reference sequence). The whole variable domain, filled in from reference TRBV11-1 and TRBJ1-6, reads EAEVAQSPRYKITEKSQAVAFWCDPISGHATLYWYRQILGQGPELLVQFQDESVVDDSQLPKDRFSAERLKGVDSTLKIQPAELGDSAMYLCASSLSNSPLHFGNGTRLTVT.

For this clone: The junction and the germline gene differ at one end; a read error may be behind it. The chain couples TRBV7-7 to TRBJ2-2; no firm D call. The CDR3 covers 15 residues. Germline CDR1 SSHAT, CDR2 FNYEAQ (reference sequence). The CDR3 region has the DNA TGTGCTAGCAGCTTATCACACACGAACACCGGGGAGCTGTTTTTT. Its translation: CASSLSHTNTGELFF.

The chain carries TRBV25-1 and TRBJ1-6; tentatively, D is TRBD1 (5 bases). CDR1 and CDR2 from the germline V gene are MGHDK and SYGVNS. This CDR3 contains 15 residues. Between the trimmed V and J ends, which lost 1 base and 9 bases, there was a span of 13 bases. As DNA, the CDR3 is TGTGCCAGCAGTGAATCCGGAGGGGACGTTTCACCCCTCCACTTT. This translates into CASSESGGDVSPLHF. Full variable domain (outside the CDR3, taken from reference TRBV25-1 and TRBJ1-6): EADIYQTPRYLVIGTGKKITLECSQTMGHDKMYWYQQDPGMELHLIHYSYGVNSTEKGDLSSESTVSRIRTEHFPLTLESARPSHTSQYLCASSESGGDVSPLHFGNGTRLTVT.

The chain carries TRBV9 and TRBJ1-1; possible D gene TRBD1, 6 bases. Trimming stripped 3 bases from V and 1 base from J, with 19 bases between. The CDR3 covers 17 residues. CDR1 is SGDLS, CDR2 YYNGEE, per germline. CDR3 DNA: TGTGCCAGCAGCGCCTCCCCCTCCGGGACAAAGAACACTGAAGCTTTCTTT. It yields the protein CASSASPSGTKNTEAFF.

The chain carries TRBV2 and TRBJ1-4; D possibly corresponds to TRBD1 (5 bases). Germline V gene sequence: CDR1 SNHLY, CDR2 FYNNEI. V gave up 6 bases and J gave up 0 bases, with 14 bases separating them. This CDR3 is 16 amino acids long. In DNA form, the CDR3 reads TGTGCCAGCAGCCGCCCTCGGGGCACAACTAATGAAAAACTGTTTTTT. Translation gives CASSRPRGTTNEKLFF.

The chain carries TRBV19 and TRBJ2-1, with 7 bases lining up with TRBD2. V was pared by 7 bases and J by 4 bases, with 4 bases of the junction left unmatched. The CDR3 totals 13 residues. Germline-derived CDR1 and CDR2 are LNHDA and SQIVND (reference sequence). The CDR3 region is CASNDGGYNEQFF. The DNA of the CDR3 is TGTGCCAGTAATGACGGGGGGTACAATGAGCAGTTCTTC. The whole variable domain, filled in from reference TRBV19 and TRBJ2-1, reads DGGITQSPKYLFRKEGQNVTLSCEQNLNHDAMYWYRQDPGQGLRLIYYSQIVNDFQKGDIAEGYSVSREKKESFPLTVTSAQKNPTAFYLCASNDGGYNEQFFGPGTRLTVL.

This chain uses TRBV3-1 (or the pseudogene TRBV3-2) with TRBJ2-7; D remains unclear. Trimming left V 0 bases short and J 3 bases short, with 12 bases between. CDR1 is LGHDT and CDR2 is YNNKEL in the germline V gene (reference sequence). This CDR3 contains 15 residues. CDR3 sequence: CASSQELGSIYEQYF. CDR3 sequence (DNA): TGTGCCAGCAGCCAAGAATTGGGCTCGATCTACGAGCAGTACTTC.

In its sample, this clone was seen once. This chain links TRBV25-1 with TRBJ2-5, with TRBD1 as a possible D gene (6 bases). V lost 3 bases and J lost 3, with 11 bases in between. CDR1 is MGHDK, CDR2 SYGVNS, per germline. CDR3 length: 14 amino acids. The DNA for the CDR3 is TGTGCCAGCAGTGACCCAGGGGTAAAAGAGACCCAGTACTTC. It is translated as CASSDPGVKETQYF.

The chain has TRBV5-1 and TRBJ2-7; 10 positions match TRBD2. The CDR3 is 17 residues long. The germline V gene has CDR1 SGHRS and CDR2 YFSETQ. Trimming removed 0 bases from V and 4 bases from J; junction bases left unmatched: 10. In DNA, the CDR3 is TGCGCCAGCAGCTTGGTTCCGGCCAGCGGGGGGGATTACGAGCAGTACTTC. This codes for CASSLVPASGGDYEQYF.

The gene calls are TRBV27 and TRBJ2-7; D might be TRBD2 (5 bases). The CDR3 sequence is 13 residues long. V was shortened by 5 bases and J by 4 bases, with 12 bases between the two germline ends. Germline CDR1 reads MNHEY; CDR2 reads SMNVEV (reference sequence). CDR3 sequence: CASSPNEGYEQYF. The CDR3 bases are TGTGCCAGCAGTCCCAACGAGGGTTACGAGCAGTACTTC.

The gene calls are TRBV19 and TRBJ2-1; no clear D gene. This CDR3 has 16 amino acids. The V and J ends lost 1 base and 6 bases respectively, with 16 bases between them. CDR1 and CDR2 (germline): LNHDA, SQIVND (reference sequence). The CDR3 DNA is TGTGCCAGTAGTATAGTGTTGGTAGTAACAAGCAATGAGCAGTTCTTC. Protein: CASSIVLVVTSNEQFF.

The CDR3 is CASSFEGPNTGELFF. CDR3 nucleotides: TGTGCCAGCAGCTTTGAGGGGCCAAACACCGGGGAGCTGTTTTTT. This chain links TRBV11-3 with TRBJ2-2; D is possibly TRBD1 or TRBD2 (5 bases each). The ends were cut back, 3 bases at V and 2 bases at J, with 10 bases in the middle. Germline CDR1 is SGHNT and CDR2 is YENEEA. This CDR3 comprises 15 residues.

The rearrangement joins TRBV5-1 to TRBJ2-7; no reliable D call. Germline V gene lookup returns CDR1 SGHRS and CDR2 YFSETQ. Trimming stripped 2 bases from V and 2 bases from J, with 8 bases between. The CDR3 extends over 13 amino acids. In DNA form, the CDR3 reads TGCGCCAGCAGCTTCACAGTCGCCTACGAGCAGTACTTC. This codes for CASSFTVAYEQYF.

The J gene is TRBJ2-7, the V gene TRBV10-2; 7 positions agree with TRBD1. The V segment lost 6 bases and the J segment 3 bases; nucleotides outside the gene matches: 5. This CDR3 spans 13 amino acids. CDR1 is WSHSY, CDR2 SAAADI, per germline. CDR3 protein: CASRAGTVYEQYF. The DNA for the CDR3 is TGCGCCAGCAGAGCCGGGACAGTCTACGAGCAGTACTTC.

This clone was detected once. The V call is TRBV2, the J call TRBJ1-1, with 8 bases that match TRBD1. CDR3 length: 19 residues. Germline lookup yields CDR1 SNHLY and CDR2 FYNNEI. After removal of 3 bases from V and 0 bases from J, the junction contained 15 bases not matched to a gene. The CDR3 region has the DNA TGTGCCAGCAGTGAGACCCGAGACAGGGGATCCCGGATGAACACTGAAGCTTTCTTT. As protein: CASSETRDRGSRMNTEAFF.

The chain joins TRBV25-1 to TRBJ1-3; D gene unclear. V was shortened by 6 bases and J by 0 bases, with 12 bases between the two germline ends. Germline assignment: CDR1 MGHDK and CDR2 SYGVNS. The CDR3 is made up of 15 amino acids. The CDR3 region is CASSEGWGSGNTIYF. CDR3 DNA sequence: TGTGCCAGCAGCGAAGGTTGGGGCTCTGGAAACACCATATATTTT. Using reference TRBV25-1 and TRBJ1-3 for the parts outside the CDR3, the full variable domain is EADIYQTPRYLVIGTGKKITLECSQTMGHDKMYWYQQDPGMELHLIHYSYGVNSTEKGDLSSESTVSRIRTEHFPLTLESARPSHTSQYLCASSEGWGSGNTIYFGEGSWLTVV.

The chain uses TRBV12-5 and TRBJ1-4; D perhaps matches TRBD1 (5 bases). The germline V and J ends were trimmed by 0 bases and 8 bases, with 13 bases remaining between them. The CDR3 extends over 15 amino acids. From germline, CDR1 is LGHNT and CDR2 FRNRAP. The CDR3 here is CASGLVMGEGEKLFF. The CDR3 nucleotides read TGTGCTAGTGGTTTGGTAATGGGCGAGGGGGAAAAACTGTTTTTT.

V is TRBV2 and J is TRBJ2-1; TRBD1 or TRBD2 may be the D gene (5 bases each). Germline V gene sequence: CDR1 SNHLY, CDR2 FYNNEI. The CDR3 has 14 residues. Trimming left V 6 bases short and J 7 bases short, with 16 bases between. The CDR3 loop reads CASSEGGASNEQFF. The CDR3 region has the DNA TGTGCCAGCAGCGAGGGTGGGGCTTCGAATGAGCAGTTCTTC.

This rearrangement joins TRBV9 to TRBJ2-7; D call uncertain. The V and J ends lost 4 bases and 4 bases respectively, with 12 bases between them. The CDR3 contains 13 residues. Per the germline V gene, CDR1 is SGDLS and CDR2 is YYNGEE. Here the CDR3 reads CASSPDPAYEQYF. CDR3 bases: TGTGCCAGCAGCCCAGACCCCGCTTACGAGCAGTACTTC. The whole variable domain, filled in from reference TRBV9 and TRBJ2-7, reads DSGVTQTPKHLITATGQRVTLRCSPRSGDLSVYWYQQSLDQGLQFLIQYYNGEERAKGNILERFSAQQFPDLHSELNLSSLELGDSALYFCASSPDPAYEQYFGPGTRLTVT.

The table lists this clone with a count of one. The V and J genes are TRBV7-9 and TRBJ1-2; weak D call: TRBD1 (5 bases). Germline lookup yields CDR1 SEHNR and CDR2 FQNEAQ (reference sequence). This CDR3 spans 12 amino acids. Trimming stripped 5 bases from V and 2 bases from J, with 6 bases between. CDR3 amino acids: CASSRDNYGYTF. CDR3 nucleotides: TGTGCCAGCAGCCGGGACAACTATGGCTACACCTTC.

Points on this clone: Other DNA variants within this sample encode the same CDR3. The chain has TRBV6-1 and TRBJ1-5; D gene unclear. This CDR3 contains 14 residues. V lost 0 bases and J lost 4, with 7 bases in between. The germline V gene encodes CDR1 MNHNS and CDR2 SASEGT. CDR3 nucleotide sequence: TGTGCCAGCAGTGAAGCGCTCGGGAATCAGCCCCAGCATTTT. Its translation is CASSEALGNQPQHF.

This clone was observed once. The chain joins TRBV28 to TRBJ2-5, with D perhaps matching TRBD2 (6 bases). Per the germline V gene, CDR1 is MDHEN and CDR2 is SYDVKM. V dropped 5 bases and J dropped 2 bases, with 12 bases sitting between them. The CDR3 spans 14 residues. CDR3 in DNA: TGTGCCAGCAGTCCTGGGGACTTTCAAGAGACCCAGTACTTC. This translates into CASSPGDFQETQYF. The full variable domain, its missing parts supplied by reference TRBV28 and TRBJ2-5, is DVKVTQSSRYLVKRTGEKVFLECVQDMDHENMFWYRQDPGLGLRLIYFSYDVKMKEKGDIPEGYSVSREKKERFSLILESASTNQTSMYLCASSPGDFQETQYFGPGTRLLVL.

V is TRBV15 and J is TRBJ1-1, with D perhaps matching TRBD1 (6 bases). The germline CDR1 and CDR2 sequences are LNHNV and YYDKDF (reference sequence). This CDR3 comprises 14 residues. V dropped 6 bases and J dropped 0 bases, with 11 bases sitting between them. The CDR3, as DNA: TGTGCCACCAGAACAGGGAGCCTGAACACTGAAGCTTTCTTT. Amino acid sequence: CATRTGSLNTEAFF.

V gene TRBV4-3 combines with J gene TRBJ2-2; D might be TRBD1 or TRBD2, each matching 6 bases. This CDR3 is built from 16 residues. Germline V lookup: CDR1 LGHNA, CDR2 YSLEER. The V end was cut by 8 bases, the J end by 2 bases, with 18 bases between. This CDR3 reads CASAWGEGGNTGELFF. In DNA, the CDR3 is TGCGCCAGCGCTTGGGGAGAGGGGGGAAACACCGGGGAGCTGTTTTTT.

The chain employs TRBV2 and TRBJ2-7; no clear D gene. The germline CDR1 and CDR2 sequences are SNHLY and FYNNEI. The CDR3 covers 12 residues. V gave up 6 bases and J gave up 6 bases, with 12 bases separating them. The DNA for the CDR3 is TGTGCCAGCAGGGTGCCGATGTCCGAGCAGTACTTC. This sequence encodes CASRVPMSEQYF.

Only one count was recorded for this clone. The chain employs TRBV3-1 (or the pseudogene TRBV3-2) and TRBJ2-3; the D is unclear. This CDR3 contains 13 residues. V was pared by 1 base and J by 4 bases, with 6 bases between. Germline V gives CDR1 LGHDT, CDR2 YNNKEL (reference sequence). The CDR3 sequence: CASSQVVPDTQYF. CDR3 DNA sequence: TGTGCCAGCAGCCAAGTAGTGCCAGATACGCAGTATTTT.

The V call is TRBV25-1, the J call TRBJ2-1; perhaps TRBD1 as D (5 bases). In germline, CDR1 is MGHDK, CDR2 SYGVNS. The CDR3 totals 13 residues. Trimming cost V 7 bases and J 6 bases, with 13 bases left between them. CDR3 region: CASIGRVGNEQFF. The DNA for the CDR3 is TGTGCCAGCATTGGCAGGGTCGGCAATGAGCAGTTCTTC.

This clone was counted a single time. The chain uses TRBV21-1 and TRBJ2-7. TRBV21-1 is classified as a pseudogene. This CDR3 is built from 15 residues. This CDR3 reads CASSTGSTIWDEQYF. In DNA, the CDR3 is TGTGCCAGCAGCACCGGATCAACCATCTGGGACGAGCAGTACTTC.

V is TRBV18 and J is TRBJ1-1; D possibly corresponds to TRBD1 (6 bases). The V gene's germline CDR1 is KGHSH and CDR2 LQKENI. V lost 5 bases and J lost 1, with 8 bases in between. The CDR3 extends over 13 amino acids. The CDR3 protein is CASSLGQNTEAFF. The CDR3 DNA sequence: TGTGCCAGCTCATTGGGACAGAACACTGAAGCTTTCTTT.

This clone appeared once. V and J are TRBV5-1 and TRBJ2-1, with D perhaps TRBD2 (6 bases). Per germline, CDR1 SGHRS and CDR2 YFSETQ. V lost 0 bases to trimming and J lost 2 bases, with 12 bases between them. The CDR3 has 16 residues. CDR3 protein: CASSLVIGGTYNEQFF. The CDR3 nucleotides read TGCGCCAGCAGCTTGGTAATAGGAGGGACCTACAATGAGCAGTTCTTC.

V usage is TRBV27 and J usage is TRBJ1-1; no firm D call. The length of the CDR3 is 15 residues. Germline values: CDR1 MNHEY, CDR2 SMNVEV (reference sequence). V was shortened by 5 bases and J by 1 base, with 14 bases between the two germline ends. The CDR3 loop reads CASSERDLGNTEAFF. CDR3 in DNA: TGTGCCAGCAGTGAACGGGATTTGGGGAACACTGAAGCTTTCTTT.